The 6 T cell receptor beta chains given below trace back to one sample, sequenced in a study of T-cell reconstitution after alpha-beta-depleted transplantation in children. This sample's TCRbeta library carried unique molecular identifier barcodes. TCRdb reprocessed the PCR reads with MiXCR, giving one entry per CDR3 protein. Found here are under 350,000 distinct CDR3 sequences, over 8% of them singletons; the top ten hold around a tenth. The sequenced sample was PBMCs from the stem cell graft donor, obtained from the stem cell graft. Receptor source: a human donor who donated a stem cell graft to a child with SCID.

This chain connects TRBV12-3 or TRBV12-4 to TRBJ1-3; a possible D gene is TRBD1 (6 bases). The V end lost 5 bases, the J end lost 1 base, and 15 bases lay between the germline ends. The CDR3 spans 16 residues. Here the CDR3 reads CASSPRRGYSGNTIYF. CDR3 bases: TGTGCCAGCAGTCCTAGGAGGGGGTATTCTGGAAACACCATATATTTT.

This clonotype was found a few times. V gene TRBV20-1 combines with J gene TRBJ1-1, with TRBD1 identical over 8 bases. The CDR3 runs to 14 residues. V trimming: 6 bases; J trimming: 4 bases; junction bases outside the gene matches: 10. CDR1 and CDR2 from the germline V gene are DFQATT and SNEGSKA (reference sequence). Here the CDR3 DNA reads TGCAGTGCATCCGGGACAGGTTTCGCCACTGAAGCTTTCTTT. This translates into CSASGTGFATEAFF.

This clonotype was seen ten or more times. The rearrangement uses TRBV25-1 and TRBJ2-2; D gene uncertain. This CDR3 region has 14 residues. The germline V and J ends were trimmed by 5 bases and 2 bases, with 9 bases remaining between them. From germline, CDR1 is MGHDK and CDR2 SYGVNS. The CDR3 DNA reads as TGTGCCAGCAGTAAACCGATTAACACCGGGGAGCTGTTTTTT. It codes for CASSKPINTGELFF.

The chain combines TRBV5-1 with TRBJ2-6; D is possibly TRBD1 (5 bases). V was clipped by 0 bases and J by 2 bases, with 9 bases between them. Germline assignment: CDR1 SGHRS and CDR2 YFSETQ. This CDR3 spans 16 amino acids. CDR3 in amino acids: CASSLVTGAGANVLTF. Here the CDR3 DNA reads TGCGCCAGCAGCTTGGTAACAGGAGCTGGGGCCAACGTCCTGACTTTC.

This chain connects TRBV9 to TRBJ1-3; D call uncertain. This CDR3 has 13 residues. Germline CDR1 and CDR2: SGDLS and YYNGEE. The ends were cut back, 1 base at V and 6 bases at J, with 8 bases in the middle. CDR3 loop: CASSVSGENTIYF. CDR3 bases: TGTGCCAGCAGCGTAAGTGGAGAAAACACCATATATTTT.

The rearrangement joins TRBV11-3 to TRBJ2-1, with D maybe TRBD2 (6 bases). The CDR3 totals 17 residues. Germline V gene sequence: CDR1 SGHNT, CDR2 YENEEA. The V end was cut by 6 bases, the J end by 1 base, with 19 bases between. This CDR3 reads CASSPPPGVNSYNEQFF. CDR3 DNA sequence: TGTGCCAGCAGTCCGCCTCCGGGGGTGAATTCCTACAATGAGCAGTTCTTC.